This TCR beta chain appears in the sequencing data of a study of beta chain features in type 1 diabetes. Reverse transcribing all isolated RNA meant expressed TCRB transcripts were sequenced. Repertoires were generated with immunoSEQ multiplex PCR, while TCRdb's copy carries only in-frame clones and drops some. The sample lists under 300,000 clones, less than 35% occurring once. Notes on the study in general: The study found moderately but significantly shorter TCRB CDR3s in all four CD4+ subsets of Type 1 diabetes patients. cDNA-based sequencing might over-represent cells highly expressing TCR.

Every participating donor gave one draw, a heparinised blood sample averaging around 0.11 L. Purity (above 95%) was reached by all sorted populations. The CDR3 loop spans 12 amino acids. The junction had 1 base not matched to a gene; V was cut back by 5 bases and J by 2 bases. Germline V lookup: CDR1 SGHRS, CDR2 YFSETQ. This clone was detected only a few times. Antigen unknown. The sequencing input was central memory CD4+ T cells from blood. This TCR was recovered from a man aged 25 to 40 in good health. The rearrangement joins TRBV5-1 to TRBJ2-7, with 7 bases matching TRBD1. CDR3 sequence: CASRQGTYEQYF. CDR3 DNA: TGCGCCAGCAGACAGGGGACCTACGAGCAGTACTTC.